One and the same sample provided the 21 T cell receptor beta chains below, sequenced in a study of response to subunit inactivated influenza vaccine. MiXCR, applied by TCRdb to the RT-PCR reads, yields one record per CDR3 protein. The data show 500,000 to 550,000 distinct CDR3 sequences, with roughly 8.2% seen just once and 10% to 15% held by the top ten. Material: PBMCs from blood, obtained around 2 years after vaccination. The receptors were gathered from a man between 45 and 75 years old who received an inactivated influenza vaccine.

There are a few counts of this clonotype. The rearrangement links TRBV5-1 to TRBJ1-1; D is unresolved. Trimming pared 3 bases from V and 2 bases from J, leaving 20 bases between. The CDR3 has 17 residues. CDR1 and CDR2 (germline): SGHRS, YFSETQ. CDR3 nucleotide sequence: TGCGCCAGCAGCTCCCTTGGGTCACAAGGAGTAAACACTGAAGCTTTCTTT. It specifies CASSSLGSQGVNTEAFF.

This clonotype was counted a few times. CDR3 loop: CSARDKLYSGNTIYF. DNA of the CDR3: TGCAGTGCTAGAGATAAGCTTTATTCTGGAAACACCATATATTTT. The chain couples TRBV20-1 to TRBJ1-3; no firm D call. Trimming took off 0 bases at V and 1 base at J, with 10 bases between the two ends. The CDR3 totals 15 residues. Germline CDR1 DFQATT, CDR2 SNEGSKA (reference sequence).

In this sample, this clonotype turned up a few times. The CDR3 nucleotides are TGTGCCAGCAGCGTGACCGGGGATAATTCACCCCTCCACTTT. Its translation is CASSVTGDNSPLHF. This chain uses TRBV7-6 with TRBJ1-6, with no clear D. The V end was cut by 5 bases, the J end by 5 bases, with 10 bases between. The CDR3 covers 14 residues. The germline V gene has CDR1 SGHVS and CDR2 FNYEAQ.

This clonotype was recorded at least ten times. This chain links TRBV4-2 with TRBJ1-1, with D hard to call. V dropped 0 bases and J dropped 3 bases, with 11 bases sitting between them. This CDR3 comprises 15 residues. Germline loops: CDR1 LGHNA, CDR2 YNFKEQ. CDR3 sequence (DNA): TGTGCCAGCAGCCAAGACCTGAGCCAGTACACTGAAGCTTTCTTT. It codes for CASSQDLSQYTEAFF.

There are many counts of this clonotype. V is TRBV12-3 or TRBV12-4 and J is TRBJ2-5; D uncertain. The ends were cut back, 3 bases at V and 5 bases at J, with 7 bases in the middle. This CDR3 contains 12 residues. CDR3: CASSFDRETQYF. The DNA for the CDR3 is TGTGCCAGCAGTTTCGATCGGGAGACCCAGTACTTC.

There are a few counts of this clonotype. CDR3 nucleotides: TGTGCCAGCAGCGGGGGGGGACAAGGGGCCGGGGAGCTGTTTTTT. Translated, it gives CASSGGGQGAGELFF. The chain uses TRBV6-1 and TRBJ2-2, with 8 bases that match TRBD2. From germline, CDR1 is MNHNS and CDR2 SASEGT. This CDR3 has 15 amino acids. Trimming removed 6 bases from V and 6 bases from J; junction bases left unmatched: 9.

The chain recombines TRBV20-1 with TRBJ2-3; TRBD2 agrees at 12 bases. Germline V gene sequence: CDR1 DFQATT, CDR2 SNEGSKA (reference sequence). This CDR3 spans 16 amino acids. J gave up 2 bases and V 3 bases, and 6 bases lay outside the gene matches. The CDR3 is CSASPTSGGPTDTQYF. CDR3 nucleotide sequence: TGCAGTGCTAGTCCGACTAGCGGGGGACCCACAGATACGCAGTATTTT.

This clonotype was observed a few times. This chain links TRBV4-1 with TRBJ1-5; tentatively, D is TRBD1 (5 bases). The germline V gene encodes CDR1 MGHRA and CDR2 YSYEKL. V gave up 1 base and J gave up 3 bases, with 7 bases separating them. CDR3 length: 14 residues. CDR3 nucleotides: TGCGCCAGCAGCCAAGCGGGGGACAATCAGCCCCAGCATTTT. Protein product: CASSQAGDNQPQHF.

The V call is TRBV6-2 or TRBV6-3, the J call TRBJ1-2, with D perhaps matching TRBD1 (5 bases). V was shortened by 2 bases and J by 4 bases, with 8 bases between the two germline ends. CDR1 and CDR2 (germline): MNHEY, SVGEGT. This CDR3 has 13 amino acids. CDR3: CASSYAGPYGYTF. CDR3 coding DNA: TGTGCCAGCAGTTACGCAGGGCCCTATGGCTACACCTTC.

In its sample, this clonotype was seen a few times. The rearrangement joins TRBV4-2 to TRBJ2-7; 7 bases match TRBD1. The CDR3 consists of 14 residues. Germline V CDR1 and CDR2: LGHNA, YNFKEQ. V dropped 5 bases and J dropped 5; count of bases not matched to a gene: 9. The CDR3 sequence is CASSYGQDSHEQYF. The CDR3 DNA reads as TGTGCCAGCAGCTACGGACAGGATTCCCACGAGCAGTACTTC.

This clonotype was picked up a small number of times. The V gene is TRBV6-1, the J gene TRBJ1-1, with D perhaps TRBD1 (6 bases). Trimming took 5 bases from V and 3 from J, leaving 10 bases between them. Looked up from germline, CDR1 is MNHNS and CDR2 is SASEGT. The CDR3 totals 13 residues. The CDR3 region is CASSRGLDTEAFF. The CDR3 DNA follows: TGTGCCAGCAGTAGGGGGTTGGACACTGAAGCTTTCTTT.

This clonotype was seen only a few times. The genes are TRBV6-1 and TRBJ1-1; D gene unclear. Trimming left V 5 bases short and J 1 base short, with 14 bases between. The V gene's germline CDR1 is MNHNS and CDR2 SASEGT. This CDR3 has 15 residues. CDR3 protein: CASSPTSLRNTEAFF. CDR3 sequence (DNA): TGTGCCAGCAGTCCTACTTCCCTGCGGAACACTGAAGCTTTCTTT.

This clonotype was counted many times. The chain uses TRBV15 and TRBJ1-1; no clear D gene. This CDR3 has 16 amino acids. In germline, CDR1 is LNHNV, CDR2 YYDKDF (reference sequence). Trimming pared 0 bases from V and 2 bases from J, leaving 13 bases between. The CDR3 DNA reads as TGTGCCACCAGCAGAGATTTGCGCAGCGACAACACTGAAGCTTTCTTT. It codes for CATSRDLRSDNTEAFF.

This clonotype was detected ten times or more. The DNA of the CDR3 is TGTGCCAGCAGTTACTCGAACCCCCCGTACGAGCAGTACTTC. This encodes CASSYSNPPYEQYF. The gene calls are TRBV6-5 and TRBJ2-7; no clear D. This CDR3 has 14 residues. CDR1 and CDR2 from the germline V gene are MNHEY and SVGAGI. Deletions cut 0 bases from V and 4 bases from J, with 10 bases between.

The rearrangement joins TRBV12-3 or TRBV12-4 to TRBJ2-1; D is uncertain. The length of the CDR3 is 12 residues. V was shortened by 3 bases and J by 9 bases, with 9 bases between the two germline ends. CDR3 DNA: TGTGCCAGCAGTTTGGGTTATAGTGAGCAGTTCTTC. Translating it yields CASSLGYSEQFF.

The CDR3 protein is CASRLASVAGELFF. CDR3 DNA: TGTGCCAGCAGATTGGCATCAGTTGCCGGGGAGCTGTTTTTT. This chain joins TRBV6-2 or TRBV6-3 and TRBJ2-2; D remains unclear. V was clipped by 6 bases and J by 6 bases, with 14 bases between them. Germline CDR1 reads MNHEY; CDR2 reads SVGEGT. The CDR3 consists of 14 residues.

This clonotype was counted between two and nine times. V and J are TRBV27 and TRBJ1-2, with 7 positions matching TRBD1. V shed 0 bases and J 4 bases; nucleotides not matched to a gene: 5. This CDR3 contains 15 residues. The germline gives CDR1 MNHEY, CDR2 SMNVEV (reference sequence). This CDR3 reads CASSLSGQLGYGYTF. CDR3 DNA sequence: TGTGCCAGCAGTTTATCGGGACAGTTGGGCTATGGCTACACCTTC.

This clonotype was seen a handful of times. This chain links TRBV5-6 with TRBJ2-5; no definite D call. The CDR3 contains 14 residues. Germline V gene sequence: CDR1 SGHDT, CDR2 YYEEEE. V was clipped by 1 base and J by 4 bases, with 11 bases between them. CDR3 loop: CASSLSNPPETQYF. The CDR3, as DNA: TGTGCCAGCAGCTTGTCCAACCCTCCAGAGACCCAGTACTTC. Variable domain in full (rest from reference TRBV5-6 and TRBJ2-5): DAGVTQSPTHLIKTRGQQVTLRCSPKSGHDTVSWYQQALGQGPQFIFQYYEEEERQRGNFPDRFSGHQFPNYSSELNVNALLLGDSALYLCASSLSNPPETQYFGPGTRLLVL.

This clonotype was observed a few times. The J gene is TRBJ2-1, the V gene TRBV3-1; 11 bases fit TRBD2. CDR1 is LGHDT and CDR2 is YNNKEL in the germline V gene (reference sequence). This CDR3 is built from 17 residues. J gave up 3 bases and V 4 bases, and 8 bases lay outside the gene matches. The CDR3 here is CASSPRTGLAGYNEQFF. CDR3 nucleotide sequence: TGTGCCAGCAGCCCTAGAACTGGACTAGCGGGCTACAATGAGCAGTTCTTC.

V usage is TRBV7-2 and J usage is TRBJ2-3; 8 bases are a match to TRBD1. CDR3 length: 14 amino acids. Trimming removed 1 base from V and 6 bases from J; junction bases left unmatched: 3. Germline values: CDR1 SGHTA, CDR2 FQGNSA. The DNA for the CDR3 is TGTGCCAGCAGCTTAGGGACAGGGTTGGATACGCAGTATTTT. Translating gives CASSLGTGLDTQYF.

This clonotype has a handful of counts. This chain uses TRBV10-3 with TRBJ2-1; 9 bases align to TRBD1. This CDR3 spans 16 amino acids. CDR1 is ENHRY, CDR2 SYGVKD, per germline. Losses at the gene ends were 0 bases for V and 8 bases for J; bases not matched to a gene: 8. CDR3 region: CAISESVGQGDYEQFF. The CDR3 DNA sequence: TGTGCCATCAGTGAGTCAGTGGGACAGGGTGATTATGAGCAGTTCTTC.